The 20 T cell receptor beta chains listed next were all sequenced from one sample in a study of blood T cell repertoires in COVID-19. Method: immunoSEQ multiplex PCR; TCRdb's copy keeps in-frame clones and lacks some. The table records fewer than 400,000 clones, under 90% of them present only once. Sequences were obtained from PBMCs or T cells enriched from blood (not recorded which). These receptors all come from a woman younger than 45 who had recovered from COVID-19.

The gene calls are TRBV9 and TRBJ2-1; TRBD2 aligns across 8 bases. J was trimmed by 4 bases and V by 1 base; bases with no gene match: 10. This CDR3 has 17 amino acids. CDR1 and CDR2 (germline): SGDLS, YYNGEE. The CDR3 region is CASSVSAAGGSYNEQFF. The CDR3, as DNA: TGTGCCAGCAGCGTATCGGCGGCGGGAGGTAGTTACAATGAGCAGTTCTTC. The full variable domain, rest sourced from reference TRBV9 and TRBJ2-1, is DSGVTQTPKHLITATGQRVTLRCSPRSGDLSVYWYQQSLDQGLQFLIQYYNGEERAKGNILERFSAQQFPDLHSELNLSSLELGDSALYFCASSVSAAGGSYNEQFFGPGTRLTVL.

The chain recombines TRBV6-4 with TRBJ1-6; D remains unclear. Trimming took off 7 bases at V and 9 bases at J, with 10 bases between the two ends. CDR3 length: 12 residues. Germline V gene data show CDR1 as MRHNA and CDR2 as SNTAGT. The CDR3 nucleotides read TGTGCCAGCACGGTAGAGGGTTCACCCCTCCACTTT. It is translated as CASTVEGSPLHF.

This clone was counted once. The CDR3 nucleotides are TGTGCCAGCAGCTTAGGGCCGGGGAGAAGCCAAGAGACCCAGTACTTC. Translation: CASSLGPGRSQETQYF. The chain recombines TRBV11-3 with TRBJ2-5; possible D gene TRBD2, 5 bases. The CDR3 loop spans 16 amino acids. V was shortened by 1 base and J by 1 base, with 13 bases between the two germline ends. Germline CDR1 is SGHNT and CDR2 is YENEEA.

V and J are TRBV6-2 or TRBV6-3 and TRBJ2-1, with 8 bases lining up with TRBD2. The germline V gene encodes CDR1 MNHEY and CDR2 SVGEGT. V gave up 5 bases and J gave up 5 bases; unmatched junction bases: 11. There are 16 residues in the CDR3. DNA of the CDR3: TGTGCCAGCAGTGCTCGCCTAGCGGGTAATAACAATGAGCAGTTCTTC. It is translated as CASSARLAGNNNEQFF.

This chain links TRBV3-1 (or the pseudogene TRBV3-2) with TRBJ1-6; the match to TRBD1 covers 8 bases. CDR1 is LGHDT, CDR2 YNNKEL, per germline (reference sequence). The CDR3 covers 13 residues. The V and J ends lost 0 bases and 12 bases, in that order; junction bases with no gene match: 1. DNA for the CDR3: TGTGCCAGCAGCCAAGAACAGGGGGTACCCCTCCACTTT. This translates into CASSQEQGVPLHF.

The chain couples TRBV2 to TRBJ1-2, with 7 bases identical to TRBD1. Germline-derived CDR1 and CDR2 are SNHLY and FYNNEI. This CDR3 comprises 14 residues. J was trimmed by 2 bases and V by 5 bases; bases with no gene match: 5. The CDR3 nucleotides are TGTGCCAGCAGTCGGGACAGCCTAAACTATGGCTACACCTTC. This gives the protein CASSRDSLNYGYTF.

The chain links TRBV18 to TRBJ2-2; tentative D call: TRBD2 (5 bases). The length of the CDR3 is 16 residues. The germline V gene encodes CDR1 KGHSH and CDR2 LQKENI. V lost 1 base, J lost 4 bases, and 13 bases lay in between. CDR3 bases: TGTGCCAGCTCACCACAGGTAGCGAGTGCCACCGGGGAGCTGTTTTTT. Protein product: CASSPQVASATGELFF.

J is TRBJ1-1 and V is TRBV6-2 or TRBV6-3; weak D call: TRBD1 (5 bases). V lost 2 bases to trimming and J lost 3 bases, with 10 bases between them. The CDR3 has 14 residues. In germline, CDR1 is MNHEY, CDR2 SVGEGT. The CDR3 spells CASSYGGGYTEAFF. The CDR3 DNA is TGTGCCAGCAGTTACGGGGGAGGTTACACTGAAGCTTTCTTT.

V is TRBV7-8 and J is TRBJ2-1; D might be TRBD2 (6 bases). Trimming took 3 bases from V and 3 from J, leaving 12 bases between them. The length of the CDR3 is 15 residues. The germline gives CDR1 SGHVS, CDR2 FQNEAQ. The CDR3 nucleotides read TGTGCCAGCAGCTTGGTGAGGGGACTCTACAATGAGCAGTTCTTC. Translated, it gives CASSLVRGLYNEQFF. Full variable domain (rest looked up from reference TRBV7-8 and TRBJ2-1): GAGVSQSPRYKVAKRGQDVALRCDPISGHVSLFWYQQALGQGPEFLTYFQNEAQLDKSGLPSDRFFAERPEGSVSTLKIQRTQQEDSAVYLCASSLVRGLYNEQFFGPGTRLTVL.

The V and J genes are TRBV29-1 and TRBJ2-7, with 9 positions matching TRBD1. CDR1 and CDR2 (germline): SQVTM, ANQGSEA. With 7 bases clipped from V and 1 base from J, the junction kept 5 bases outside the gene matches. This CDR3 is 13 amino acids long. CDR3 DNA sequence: TGCAGCGGTTTGGACAGGGGATCCTACGAGCAGTACTTC. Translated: CSGLDRGSYEQYF.

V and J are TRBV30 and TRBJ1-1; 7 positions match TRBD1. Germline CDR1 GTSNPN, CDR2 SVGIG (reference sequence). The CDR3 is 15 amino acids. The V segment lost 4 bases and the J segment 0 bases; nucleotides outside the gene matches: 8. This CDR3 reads CAWIPRGTVNTEAFF. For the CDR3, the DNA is TGTGCCTGGATCCCACGCGGGACAGTGAACACTGAAGCTTTCTTT.

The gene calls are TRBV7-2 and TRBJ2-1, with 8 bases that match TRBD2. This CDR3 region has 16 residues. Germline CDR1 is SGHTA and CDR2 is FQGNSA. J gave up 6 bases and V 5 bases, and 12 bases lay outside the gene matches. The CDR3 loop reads CASSHGWTSFVNEQFF. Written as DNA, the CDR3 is TGTGCCAGCAGCCACGGCTGGACTAGCTTCGTCAATGAGCAGTTCTTC.

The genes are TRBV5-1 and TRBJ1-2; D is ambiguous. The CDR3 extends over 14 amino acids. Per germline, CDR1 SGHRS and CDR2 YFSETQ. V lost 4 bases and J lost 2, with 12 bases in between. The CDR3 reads CASSLGPGNYGYTF. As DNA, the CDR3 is TGCGCCAGCAGCCTAGGCCCCGGAAACTATGGCTACACCTTC. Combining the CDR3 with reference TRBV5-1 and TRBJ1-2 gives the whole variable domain KAGVTQTPRYLIKTRGQQVTLSCSPISGHRSVSWYQQTPGQGLQFLFEYFSETQRNKGNFPGRFSGRQFSNSRSEMNVSTLELGDSALYLCASSLGPGNYGYTFGSGTRLTVV.

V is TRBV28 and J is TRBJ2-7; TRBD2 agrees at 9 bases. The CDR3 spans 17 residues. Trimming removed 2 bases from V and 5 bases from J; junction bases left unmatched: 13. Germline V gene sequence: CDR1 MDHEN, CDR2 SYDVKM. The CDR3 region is CASSLNPPGTSFHEQYF. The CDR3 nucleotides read TGTGCCAGCAGTTTAAATCCCCCCGGGACTAGCTTCCACGAGCAGTACTTC.

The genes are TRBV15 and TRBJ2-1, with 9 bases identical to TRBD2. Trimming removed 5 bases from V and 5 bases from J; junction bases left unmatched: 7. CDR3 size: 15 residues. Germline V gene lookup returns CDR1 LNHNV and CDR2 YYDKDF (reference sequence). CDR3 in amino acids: CATSDGASGNNEQFF. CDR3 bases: TGTGCCACCAGCGATGGGGCTAGCGGGAACAATGAGCAGTTCTTC.

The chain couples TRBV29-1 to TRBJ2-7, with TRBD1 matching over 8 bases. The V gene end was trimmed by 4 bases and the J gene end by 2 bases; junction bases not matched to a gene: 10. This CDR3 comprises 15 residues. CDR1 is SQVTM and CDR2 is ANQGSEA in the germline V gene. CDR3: CSVGPGTGDPYEQYF. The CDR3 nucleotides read TGCAGCGTTGGCCCAGGGACAGGCGACCCCTACGAGCAGTACTTC.

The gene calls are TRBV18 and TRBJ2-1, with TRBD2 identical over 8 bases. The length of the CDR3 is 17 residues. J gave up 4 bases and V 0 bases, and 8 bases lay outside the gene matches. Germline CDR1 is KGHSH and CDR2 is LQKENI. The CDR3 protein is CASSPPGGGRQYNEQFF. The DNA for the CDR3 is TGTGCCAGCTCACCACCGGGCGGCGGGAGGCAGTACAATGAGCAGTTCTTC. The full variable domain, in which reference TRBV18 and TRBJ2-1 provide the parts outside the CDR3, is NAGVMQNPRHLVRRRGQEARLRCSPMKGHSHVYWYRQLPEEGLKFMVYLQKENIIDESGMPKERFSAEFPKEGPSILRIQQVVRGDSAAYFCASSPPGGGRQYNEQFFGPGTRLTVL.

CDR3 sequence: CASSLGRPGQTNYEQYF. The CDR3 coding sequence is TGTGCCAGCAGCTTAGGCAGACCGGGACAAACGAACTACGAGCAGTACTTC. The chain couples TRBV11-2 to TRBJ2-7; D is perhaps TRBD1 (6 bases). V lost 1 base and J lost 3, with 19 bases in between. Germline CDR1 reads SGHAT; CDR2 reads FQNNGV. The CDR3 sequence is 17 residues long.

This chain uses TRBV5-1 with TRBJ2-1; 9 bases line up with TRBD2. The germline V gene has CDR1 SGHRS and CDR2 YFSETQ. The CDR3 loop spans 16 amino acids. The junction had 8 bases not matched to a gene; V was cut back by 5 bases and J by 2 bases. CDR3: CASRLAGVSPYNEQFF. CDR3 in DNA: TGCGCCAGCAGGTTAGCGGGAGTCAGTCCCTACAATGAGCAGTTCTTC.

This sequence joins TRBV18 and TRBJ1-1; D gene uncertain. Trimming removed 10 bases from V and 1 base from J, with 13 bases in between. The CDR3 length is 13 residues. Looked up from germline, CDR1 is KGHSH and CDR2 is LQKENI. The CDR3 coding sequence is TGTGCCACTACCAGGACTAGGAACACTGAAGCTTTCTTT. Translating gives CATTRTRNTEAFF.